This entry describes one T cell receptor (beta chain). These data belong to a study of blood T cell repertoires in COVID-19. Across the study: Samples came from the United States, Italy and Spain, spanning acute and convalescent COVID-19.

Trimming cost V 7 bases and J 3 bases; bases outside gene matches: 6. Germline loops: CDR1 LNHDA, CDR2 SQIVND (reference sequence). This CDR3 spans 14 amino acids. Sequenced by immunoSEQ multiplex PCR; TCRdb stores in-frame clones only, minus some. The sample shows about 25,000 clones, around 83% of them seen only once. The origin of this receptor is a human donor in a cohort sampled during active COVID-19. This chain links TRBV19 with TRBJ2-7; TRBD2 matches 10 bases. The sequenced sample consisted of peripheral blood. The CDR3 region is CASMAGTSDYEQYF. The CDR3 coding sequence is TGTGCCAGTATGGCCGGGACTAGCGACTACGAGCAGTACTTC.